The present T cell receptor beta chain was sequenced within a study of cytomegalovirus exposure and HLA in healthy donors. Overall study findings and caveats: Analysis was performed later, and it showed HLA-associated TCR beta chains to be more clonally expanded than equally common others.

This clone was observed a single time. The antigen remains unidentified. In the PCR, 60 Vbeta and 13 Jbeta primers were used. Produced via immunoSEQ multiplex PCR; TCRdb's table is partial and in-frame only. The sample holds 150,000 to 180,000 clones, approximately 80% seen once. This TCR was recovered from a woman aged 40 to 50 in good health and CMV-seronegative. Sequencing was performed on PBMCs.

CDR3 amino acids: CASSGDSPEKLFF. The CDR3 DNA reads TGCGCCAGCAGCGGTGACAGTCCTGAAAAACTGTTTTTT. The chain has TRBV5-1 and TRBJ1-4; D is possibly TRBD1 (5 bases). V dropped 4 bases and J dropped 7 bases, with 11 bases sitting between them. In germline, CDR1 is SGHRS, CDR2 YFSETQ. The CDR3 totals 13 residues.